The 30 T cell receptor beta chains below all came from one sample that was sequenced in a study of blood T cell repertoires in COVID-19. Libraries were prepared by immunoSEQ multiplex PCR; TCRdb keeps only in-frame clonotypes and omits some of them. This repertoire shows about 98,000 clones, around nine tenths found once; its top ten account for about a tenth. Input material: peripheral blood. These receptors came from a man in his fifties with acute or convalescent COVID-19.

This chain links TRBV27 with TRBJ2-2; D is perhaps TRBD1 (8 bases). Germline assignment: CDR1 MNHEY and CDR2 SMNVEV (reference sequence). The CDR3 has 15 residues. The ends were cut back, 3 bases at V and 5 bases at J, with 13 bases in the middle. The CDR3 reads CASSFGQGGTGELFF. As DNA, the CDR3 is TGTGCCAGCAGTTTTGGACAGGGAGGGACCGGGGAGCTGTTTTTT.

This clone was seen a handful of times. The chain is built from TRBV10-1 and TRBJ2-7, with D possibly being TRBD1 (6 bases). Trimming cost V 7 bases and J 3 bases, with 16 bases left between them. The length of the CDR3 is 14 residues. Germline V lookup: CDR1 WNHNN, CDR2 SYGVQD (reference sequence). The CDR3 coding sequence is TGCGCCAGCAAGATCGGGACACCTTTCTACGAGCAGTACTTC. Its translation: CASKIGTPFYEQYF.

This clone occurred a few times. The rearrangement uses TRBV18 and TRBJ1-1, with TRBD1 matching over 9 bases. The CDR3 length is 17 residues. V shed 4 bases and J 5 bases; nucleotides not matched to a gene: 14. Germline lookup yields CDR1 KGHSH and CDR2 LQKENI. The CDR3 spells CASSLPLPGQGTTEAFF. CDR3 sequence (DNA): TGTGCCAGCTCACTTCCGTTGCCGGGACAGGGAACGACTGAAGCTTTCTTT.

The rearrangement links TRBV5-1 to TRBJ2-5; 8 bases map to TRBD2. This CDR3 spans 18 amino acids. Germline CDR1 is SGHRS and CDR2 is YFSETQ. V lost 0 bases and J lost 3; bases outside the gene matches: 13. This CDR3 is CASSLGARGGRTEETQYF. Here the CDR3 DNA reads TGCGCCAGCAGCTTGGGCGCCCGGGGCGGGAGGACAGAAGAGACCCAGTACTTC.

Written as DNA, the CDR3 is TGTGCCAGCAGTCAACAGGGGGGCCTAGGATATGGGTATGGCTACACCTTC. This codes for CASSQQGGLGYGYGYTF. The V gene is TRBV7-2, the J gene TRBJ1-2, with 8 nucleotides matching TRBD1. CDR1 is SGHTA, CDR2 FQGNSA, per germline. V dropped 6 bases and J dropped 5; count of bases not matched to a gene: 17. This CDR3 region has 17 residues.

CDR3 amino acids: CASSPMAGSLTEAFF. The CDR3 region has the DNA TGCGCCAGCAGCCCAATGGCAGGATCGCTCACTGAAGCTTTCTTT. The gene calls are TRBV4-1 and TRBJ1-1; D ambiguous. In germline, CDR1 is MGHRA, CDR2 YSYEKL. Trimming removed 4 bases at V and 4 bases at J, with 16 bases between. CDR3 size: 15 residues.

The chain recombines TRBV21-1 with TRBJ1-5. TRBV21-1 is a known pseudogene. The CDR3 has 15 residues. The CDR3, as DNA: TGTGCCAGCAGCAAAGAGGGGGGGCTGGGGCAGCCCCAGCATTTT. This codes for CASSKEGGLGQPQHF.

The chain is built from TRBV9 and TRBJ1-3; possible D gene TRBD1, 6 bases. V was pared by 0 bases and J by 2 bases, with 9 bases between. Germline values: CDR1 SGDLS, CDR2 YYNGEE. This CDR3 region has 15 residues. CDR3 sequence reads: CASSVGQGPGNTIYF. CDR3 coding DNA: TGTGCCAGCAGCGTAGGTCAGGGGCCTGGAAACACCATATATTTT. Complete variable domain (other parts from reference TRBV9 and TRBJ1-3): DSGVTQTPKHLITATGQRVTLRCSPRSGDLSVYWYQQSLDQGLQFLIQYYNGEERAKGNILERFSAQQFPDLHSELNLSSLELGDSALYFCASSVGQGPGNTIYFGEGSWLTVV.

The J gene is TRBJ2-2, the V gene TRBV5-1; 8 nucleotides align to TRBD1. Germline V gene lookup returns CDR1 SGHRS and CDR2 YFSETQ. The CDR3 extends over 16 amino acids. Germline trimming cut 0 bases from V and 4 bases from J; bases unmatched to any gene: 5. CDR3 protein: CASSLEFGQGTGELFF. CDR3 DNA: TGCGCCAGCAGCTTGGAGTTCGGACAGGGCACCGGGGAGCTGTTTTTT.

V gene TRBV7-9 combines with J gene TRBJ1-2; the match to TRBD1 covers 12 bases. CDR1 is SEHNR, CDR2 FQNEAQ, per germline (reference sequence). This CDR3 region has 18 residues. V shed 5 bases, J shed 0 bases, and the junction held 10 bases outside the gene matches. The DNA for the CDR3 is TGTGCCAGCAGCGTAGGTCCGGGACAGGGGGCAGCTAACTATGGCTACACCTTC. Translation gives CASSVGPGQGAANYGYTF.

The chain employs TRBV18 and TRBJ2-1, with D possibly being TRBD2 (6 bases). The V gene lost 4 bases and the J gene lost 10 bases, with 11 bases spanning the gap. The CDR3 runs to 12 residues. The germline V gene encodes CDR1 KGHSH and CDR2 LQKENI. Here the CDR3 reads CASSRTRGEQFF. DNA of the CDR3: TGTGCCAGCTCACGCACTCGGGGGGAGCAGTTCTTC.

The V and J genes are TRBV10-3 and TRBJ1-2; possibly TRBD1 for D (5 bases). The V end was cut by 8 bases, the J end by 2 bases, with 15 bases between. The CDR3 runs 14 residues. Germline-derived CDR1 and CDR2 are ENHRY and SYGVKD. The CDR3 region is CAIGAGTRNYGYTF. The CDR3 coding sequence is TGTGCCATCGGCGCGGGGACGCGGAACTATGGCTACACCTTC.

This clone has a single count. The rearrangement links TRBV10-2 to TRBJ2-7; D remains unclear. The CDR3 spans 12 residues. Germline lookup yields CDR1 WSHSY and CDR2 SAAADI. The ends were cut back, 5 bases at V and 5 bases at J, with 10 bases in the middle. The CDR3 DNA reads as TGCGCCAGCAGTCGCCCACAGAACGAGCAGTACTTC. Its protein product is CASSRPQNEQYF.

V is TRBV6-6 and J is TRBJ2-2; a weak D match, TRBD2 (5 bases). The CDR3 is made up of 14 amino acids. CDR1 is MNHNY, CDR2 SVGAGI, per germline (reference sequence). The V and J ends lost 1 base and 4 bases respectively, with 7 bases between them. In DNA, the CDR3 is TGTGCCAGCAGTTACTTCGGGGTCACCGGGGAGCTGTTTTTT. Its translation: CASSYFGVTGELFF.

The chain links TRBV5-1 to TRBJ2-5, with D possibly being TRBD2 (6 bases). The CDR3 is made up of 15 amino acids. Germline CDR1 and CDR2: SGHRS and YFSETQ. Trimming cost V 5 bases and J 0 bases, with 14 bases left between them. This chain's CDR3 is CASSPGLSYQETQYF. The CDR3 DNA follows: TGCGCCAGCAGTCCGGGACTTTCGTACCAAGAGACCCAGTACTTC.

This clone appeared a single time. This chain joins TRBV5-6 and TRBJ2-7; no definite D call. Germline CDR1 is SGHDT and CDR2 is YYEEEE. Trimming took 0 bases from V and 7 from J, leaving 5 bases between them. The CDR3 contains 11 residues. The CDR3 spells CASSLAGEQYF. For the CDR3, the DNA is TGTGCCAGCAGCTTGGCCGGGGAGCAGTACTTC.

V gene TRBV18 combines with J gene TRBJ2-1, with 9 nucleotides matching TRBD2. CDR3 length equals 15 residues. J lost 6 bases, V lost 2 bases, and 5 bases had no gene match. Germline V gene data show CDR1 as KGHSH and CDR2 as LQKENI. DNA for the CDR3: TGTGCCAGCTCACCAGTCCTAGCGGGACTCAATGAGCAGTTCTTC. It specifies CASSPVLAGLNEQFF.

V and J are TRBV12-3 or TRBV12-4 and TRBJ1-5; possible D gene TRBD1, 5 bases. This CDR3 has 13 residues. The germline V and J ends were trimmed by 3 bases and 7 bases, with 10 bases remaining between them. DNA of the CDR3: TGTGCCAGCAGTTTCCTCAGGGTACAGCCCCAGCATTTT. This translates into CASSFLRVQPQHF.

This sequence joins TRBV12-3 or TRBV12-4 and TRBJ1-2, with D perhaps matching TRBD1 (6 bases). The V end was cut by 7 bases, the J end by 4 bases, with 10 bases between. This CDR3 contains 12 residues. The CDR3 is CASNRAAYGYTF. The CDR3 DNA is TGTGCCAGCAACAGGGCCGCCTATGGCTACACCTTC.

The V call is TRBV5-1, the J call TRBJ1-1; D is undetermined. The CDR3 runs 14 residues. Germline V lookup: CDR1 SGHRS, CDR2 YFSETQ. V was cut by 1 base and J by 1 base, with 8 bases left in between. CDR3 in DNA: TGCGCCAGCAGCTTGAACAGACAGAACACTGAAGCTTTCTTT. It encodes CASSLNRQNTEAFF.

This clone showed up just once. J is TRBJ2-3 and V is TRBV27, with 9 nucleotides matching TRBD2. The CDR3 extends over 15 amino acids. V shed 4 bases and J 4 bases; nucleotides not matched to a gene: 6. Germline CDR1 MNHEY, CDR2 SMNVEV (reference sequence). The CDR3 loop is CASSSAGGDADTQYF. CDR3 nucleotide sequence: TGTGCCAGCAGTTCCGCGGGAGGGGATGCAGATACGCAGTATTTT.

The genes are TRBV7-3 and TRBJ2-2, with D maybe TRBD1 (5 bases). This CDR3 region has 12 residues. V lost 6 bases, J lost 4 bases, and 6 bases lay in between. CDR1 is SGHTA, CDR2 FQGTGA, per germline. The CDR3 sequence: CASRQGTGELFF. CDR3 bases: TGTGCCAGCAGGCAGGGCACCGGGGAGCTGTTTTTT.

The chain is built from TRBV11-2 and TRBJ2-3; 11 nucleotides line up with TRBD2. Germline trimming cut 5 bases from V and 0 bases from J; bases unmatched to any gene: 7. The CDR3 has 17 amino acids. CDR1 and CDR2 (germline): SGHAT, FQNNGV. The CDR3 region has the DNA TGTGCCAGCAGCGCTCGACTAGCGGGGCTTAGCACAGATACGCAGTATTTT. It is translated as CASSARLAGLSTDTQYF.

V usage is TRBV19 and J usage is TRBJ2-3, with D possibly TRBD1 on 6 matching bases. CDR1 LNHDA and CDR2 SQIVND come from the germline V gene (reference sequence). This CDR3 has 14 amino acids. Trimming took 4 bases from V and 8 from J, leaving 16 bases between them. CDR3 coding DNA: TGTGCCAGTAGTACACAGGGTTTGAGAGGTACGCAGTATTTT. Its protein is CASSTQGLRGTQYF.

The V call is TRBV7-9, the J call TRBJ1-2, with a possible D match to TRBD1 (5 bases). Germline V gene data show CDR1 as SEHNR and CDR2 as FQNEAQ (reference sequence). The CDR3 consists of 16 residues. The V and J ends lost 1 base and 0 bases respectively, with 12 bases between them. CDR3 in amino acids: CASSLGPDTANYGYTF. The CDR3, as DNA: TGTGCCAGCAGCTTAGGCCCGGACACTGCTAACTATGGCTACACCTTC.

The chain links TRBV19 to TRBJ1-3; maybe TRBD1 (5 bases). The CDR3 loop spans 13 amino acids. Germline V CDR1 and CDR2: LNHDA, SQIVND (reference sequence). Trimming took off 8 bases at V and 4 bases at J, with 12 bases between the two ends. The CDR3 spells CASWGRAGNTIYF. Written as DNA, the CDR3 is TGTGCCAGTTGGGGGAGGGCCGGAAACACCATATATTTT.

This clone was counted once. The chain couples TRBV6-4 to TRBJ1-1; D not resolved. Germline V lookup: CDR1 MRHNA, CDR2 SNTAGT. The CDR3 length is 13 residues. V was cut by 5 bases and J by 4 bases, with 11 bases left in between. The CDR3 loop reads CASSREGSTEAFF. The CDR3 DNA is TGTGCCAGCAGTAGGGAGGGATCCACTGAAGCTTTCTTT.

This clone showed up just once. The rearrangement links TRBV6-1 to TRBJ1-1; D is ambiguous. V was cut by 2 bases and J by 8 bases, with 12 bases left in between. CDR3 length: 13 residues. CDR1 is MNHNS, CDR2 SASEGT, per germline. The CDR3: CASSERWAAEAFF. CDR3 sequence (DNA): TGTGCCAGCAGTGAAAGGTGGGCAGCCGAAGCTTTCTTT.

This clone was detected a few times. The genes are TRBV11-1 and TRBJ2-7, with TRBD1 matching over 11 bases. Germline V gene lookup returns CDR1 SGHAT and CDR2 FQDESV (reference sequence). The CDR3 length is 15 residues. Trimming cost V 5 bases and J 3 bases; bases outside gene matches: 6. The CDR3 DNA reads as TGTGCCAGCAGCAAACCCGGGACAGGGGGCTACGAGCAGTACTTC. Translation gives CASSKPGTGGYEQYF.

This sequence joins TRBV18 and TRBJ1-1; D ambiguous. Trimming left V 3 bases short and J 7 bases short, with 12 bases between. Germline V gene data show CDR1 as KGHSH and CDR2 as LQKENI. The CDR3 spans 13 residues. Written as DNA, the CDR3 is TGTGCCAGCTCACCGGATCTAGGCGGTGAAGCTTTCTTT. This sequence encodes CASSPDLGGEAFF.